The rows below give T cell receptor beta chains drawn from one sample of a study of T cell clones after liver transplantation. Profiled with immunoSEQ multiplex PCR; TCRdb holds only in-frame clones, not every one. The sample holds 68,000 or so clones, roughly 92% seen once. The source material was CD4+ T cells from blood, sampled approximately 25 months after liver transplant. These receptors originate from a human patient who received a liver transplant. Some T cells may be graft donor cells. Each CDR3 is given with its conserved first and last residue. Fields, in order: D gene, J gene, clone size, V gene, CDR3 DNA, CDR3 protein. A D gene is named only where the DNA matches it firmly. Rows may omit the clone size; those that give it use once, few, many or a size class.

>TRBD1|TRBJ2-7|-|TRBV4-1
TGCGCCAGCAGCCAAGATCCGGGACAGTCCTACGAGCAGTACTTC
CASSQDPGQSYEQYF
>-|TRBJ2-1|-|TRBV5-4
TGTGCCAGCAGCTTGGCCGGGACGGCTGGGAACGAGCAGTTCTTC
CASSLAGTAGNEQFF
>TRBD2|TRBJ2-7|-|TRBV4-1
TGCGCCAGCAGCTACACTAGCGGTTCCTCGTACGAGCAGTACTTC
CASSYTSGSSYEQYF
>TRBD2|TRBJ2-3|-|TRBV9
TGTGCCAGCAGCTTTAGCGGGGATCGAGATACGCAGTATTTT
CASSFSGDRDTQYF
>TRBD1|TRBJ2-7|-|TRBV28
TGTGCCAGCAGTTCCGGGACAGGGATTTACGAGCAGTACTTC
CASSSGTGIYEQYF
>TRBD2|TRBJ2-5|-|TRBV5-6
TGTGCCAGCAGCTTGCGGGGACTACAAGAGACCCAGTACTTC
CASSLRGLQETQYF
>-|TRBJ1-1|-|TRBV28
TGTGCCAGCAGTTTGGGGAACACTGAAGCTTTCTTT
CASSLGNTEAFF
>-|TRBJ2-1|-|TRBV15
TGTGCCACCAGCAAAGGACGGCTTAGGGATGAGCAGTTCTTC
CATSKGRLRDEQFF
>TRBD2|TRBJ2-1|once|TRBV11-2
TGTGCCAGCAGCAAGACTAGCGGGAAAGGAGGGCAGTTCTTC
CASSKTSGKGGQFF
>-|TRBJ2-7|-|TRBV11-3
TGTGCCAGCAGCCCGAGGGACCGTCGGGACGAGCAGTACTTC
CASSPRDRRDEQYF
>-|TRBJ2-2|-|TRBV5-4
TGTGCCAGCAGCTTGGTCAGAGGGAACACCGGGGAGCTGTTTTTT
CASSLVRGNTGELFF
>-|TRBJ2-2|many|TRBV19
TGTGCCAGTAGTCCCGTGGGGAGGACGCACACCGGGGAGCTGTTTTTT
CASSPVGRTHTGELFF
>TRBD1|TRBJ1-3|-|TRBV9
TGTGCCAGCAGCCCCCAGGGACAGGGTTATGGAAACACCATATATTTT
CASSPQGQGYGNTIYF
>-|TRBJ2-5|-|TRBV23-1
TGCGCCAGCAGTCAATTGGGGGCAAGCCAAGAGACCCAGTACTTC
CASSQLGASQETQYF
>-|TRBJ1-2|-|TRBV28
TGTGCCAGCCATGCTAGGGGGGGGTATGGCTACACCTTC
CASHARGGYGYTF
>-|TRBJ2-3|-|TRBV27
TGTGCCAGCAGTTTTACCGATACAACAGATACGCAGTATTTT
CASSFTDTTDTQYF
>-|TRBJ1-5|-|TRBV21-1
TGTGCCAGCAGCGGGCGCGACAGGGATCAGCCCCAGCATTTT
CASSGRDRDQPQHF
>TRBD1|TRBJ2-7|-|TRBV5-1
TGCGCCAGCAGCTTGGGACAGGGCCACGAGCAGTACTTC
CASSLGQGHEQYF
>TRBD1|TRBJ2-7|-|TRBV5-1
TGCGCCAGCAGCCGGGACAGGAATTCCTACGAGCAGTACTTC
CASSRDRNSYEQYF
>-|TRBJ1-4|once|TRBV30
TGTGCCTGGAGTGTACTGCGGGCCGGAGGGGAAAAACTGTTTTTT
CAWSVLRAGGEKLFF
>TRBD1|TRBJ2-6|-|TRBV2
TGTGCCAGGGGTACAGGGGGCGCTGGGGCCAACGTCCTGACTTTC
CARGTGGAGANVLTF
>-|TRBJ1-4|-|TRBV29-1
TGCAGCGTTGGGGGGACGGGGACTAATGAAAAACTGTTTTTT
CSVGGTGTNEKLFF